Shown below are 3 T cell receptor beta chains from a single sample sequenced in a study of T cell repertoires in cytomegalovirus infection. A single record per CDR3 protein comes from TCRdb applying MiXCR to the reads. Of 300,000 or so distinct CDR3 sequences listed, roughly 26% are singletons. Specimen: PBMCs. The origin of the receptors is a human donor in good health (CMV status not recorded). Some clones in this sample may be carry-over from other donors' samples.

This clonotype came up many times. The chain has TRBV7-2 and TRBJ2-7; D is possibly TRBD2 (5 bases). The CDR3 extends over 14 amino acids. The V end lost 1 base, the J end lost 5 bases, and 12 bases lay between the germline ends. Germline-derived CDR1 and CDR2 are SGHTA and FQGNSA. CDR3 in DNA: TGTGCCAGCAGCTTAGACGGGGTCAGGAACGAGCAGTACTTC. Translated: CASSLDGVRNEQYF. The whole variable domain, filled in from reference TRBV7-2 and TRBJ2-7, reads GAGVSQSPSNKVTEKGKDVELRCDPISGHTALYWYRQSLGQGLEFLIYFQGNSAPDKSGLPSDRFSAERTGGSVSTLTIQRTQQEDSAVYLCASSLDGVRNEQYFGPGTRLTVT.

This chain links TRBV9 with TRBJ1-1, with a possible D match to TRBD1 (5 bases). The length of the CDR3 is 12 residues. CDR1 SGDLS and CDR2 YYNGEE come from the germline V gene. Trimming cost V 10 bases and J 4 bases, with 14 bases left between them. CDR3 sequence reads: CAGFRDATEAFF. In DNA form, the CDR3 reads TGTGCCGGATTCCGGGACGCCACTGAAGCTTTCTTT.

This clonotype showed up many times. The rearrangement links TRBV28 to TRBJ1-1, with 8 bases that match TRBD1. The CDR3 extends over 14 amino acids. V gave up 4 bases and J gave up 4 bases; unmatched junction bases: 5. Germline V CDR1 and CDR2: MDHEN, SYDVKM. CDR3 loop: CASSSQGAGTEAFF. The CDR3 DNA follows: TGTGCCAGCAGTTCTCAGGGGGCAGGCACTGAAGCTTTCTTT.